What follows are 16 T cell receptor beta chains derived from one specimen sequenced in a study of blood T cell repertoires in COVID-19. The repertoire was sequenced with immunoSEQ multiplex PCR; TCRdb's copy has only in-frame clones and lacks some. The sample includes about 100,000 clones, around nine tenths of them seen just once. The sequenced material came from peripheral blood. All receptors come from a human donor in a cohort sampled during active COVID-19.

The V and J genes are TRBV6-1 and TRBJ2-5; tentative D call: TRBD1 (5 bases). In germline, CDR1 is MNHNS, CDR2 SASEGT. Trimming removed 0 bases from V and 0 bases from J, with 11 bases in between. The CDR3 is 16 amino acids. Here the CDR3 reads CASSEARGWYQETQYF. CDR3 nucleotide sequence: TGTGCCAGCAGTGAAGCAAGGGGATGGTACCAAGAGACCCAGTACTTC.

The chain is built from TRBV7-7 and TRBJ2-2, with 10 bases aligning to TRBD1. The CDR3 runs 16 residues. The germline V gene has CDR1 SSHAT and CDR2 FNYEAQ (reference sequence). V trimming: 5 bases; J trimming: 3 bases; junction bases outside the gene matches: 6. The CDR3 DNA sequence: TGTGCCAGCAGCGAGGGGACAGGGGTTTACACCGGGGAGCTGTTTTTT. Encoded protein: CASSEGTGVYTGELFF.

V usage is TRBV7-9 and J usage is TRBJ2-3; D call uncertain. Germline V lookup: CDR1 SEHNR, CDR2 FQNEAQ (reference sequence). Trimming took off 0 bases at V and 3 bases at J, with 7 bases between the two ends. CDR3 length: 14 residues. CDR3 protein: CASSLAGHTDTQYF. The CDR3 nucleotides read TGTGCCAGCAGCTTAGCGGGCCATACAGATACGCAGTATTTT.

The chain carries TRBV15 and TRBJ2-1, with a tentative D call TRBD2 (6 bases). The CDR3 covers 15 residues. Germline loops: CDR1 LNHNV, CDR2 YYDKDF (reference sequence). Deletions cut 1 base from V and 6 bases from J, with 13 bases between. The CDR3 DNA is TGTGCCACCAGCAGAGGGGCGGGAAGAGGCAATGAGCAGTTCTTC. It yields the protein CATSRGAGRGNEQFF.

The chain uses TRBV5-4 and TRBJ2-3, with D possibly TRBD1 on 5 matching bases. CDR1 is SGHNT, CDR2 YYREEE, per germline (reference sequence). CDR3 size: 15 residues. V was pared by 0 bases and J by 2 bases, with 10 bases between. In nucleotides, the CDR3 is TGTGCCAGCAGCTTGGCCGCAGGGAACACAGATACGCAGTATTTT. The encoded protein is CASSLAAGNTDTQYF.

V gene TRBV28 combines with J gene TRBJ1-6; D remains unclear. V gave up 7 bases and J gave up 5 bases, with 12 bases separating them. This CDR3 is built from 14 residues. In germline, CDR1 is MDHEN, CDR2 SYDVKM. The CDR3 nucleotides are TGTGCCAGCACGAGGTTGTCAGATAATTCACCCCTCCACTTT. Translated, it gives CASTRLSDNSPLHF.

The CDR3 nucleotides are TGCAGCGTCGGAGACAGGTTCCACGAGCAGTACTTC. Translated: CSVGDRFHEQYF. The chain employs TRBV29-1 and TRBJ2-7; TRBD1 might be the D (6 bases). V lost 6 bases, J lost 5 bases, and 14 bases lay in between. Germline CDR1 SQVTM, CDR2 ANQGSEA. There are 12 residues in the CDR3.

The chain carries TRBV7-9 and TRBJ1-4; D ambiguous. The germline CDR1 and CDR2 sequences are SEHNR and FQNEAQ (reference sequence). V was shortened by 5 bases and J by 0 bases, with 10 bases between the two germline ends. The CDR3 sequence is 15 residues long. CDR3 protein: CASSAADATNEKLFF. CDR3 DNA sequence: TGTGCCAGCAGCGCAGCGGATGCAACTAATGAAAAACTGTTTTTT. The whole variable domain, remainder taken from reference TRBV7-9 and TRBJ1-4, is DTGVSQNPRHKITKRGQNVTFRCDPISEHNRLYWYRQTLGQGPEFLTYFQNEAQLEKSRLLSDRFSAERPKGSFSTLEIQRTEQGDSAMYLCASSAADATNEKLFFGSGTQLSVL.

CDR3 residues: CASSWGRFYGQFF. The CDR3 coding sequence is TGCGCCAGCAGTTGGGGGCGGTTTTACGGGCAGTTCTTC. The J gene is TRBJ2-1, the V gene TRBV23-1; weak D call: TRBD1 (6 bases). TRBV23-1 falls under the ORF class, with uncertain function. V lost 5 bases to trimming and J lost 12 bases, with 17 bases between them. This CDR3 spans 13 amino acids.

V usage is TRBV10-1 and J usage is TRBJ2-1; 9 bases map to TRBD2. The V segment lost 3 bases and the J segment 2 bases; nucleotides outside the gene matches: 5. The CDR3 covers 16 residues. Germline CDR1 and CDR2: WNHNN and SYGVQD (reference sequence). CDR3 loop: CASSDRVAGAYNEQFF. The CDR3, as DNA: TGCGCCAGCAGTGATCGGGTAGCGGGAGCCTACAATGAGCAGTTCTTC.

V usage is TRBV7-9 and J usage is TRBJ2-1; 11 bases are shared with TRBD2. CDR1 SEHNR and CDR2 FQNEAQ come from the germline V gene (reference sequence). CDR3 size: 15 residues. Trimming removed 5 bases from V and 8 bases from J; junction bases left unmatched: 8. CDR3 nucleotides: TGTGCCAGCAGCGCGCAGACTAGCGGGATCTATGAGCAGTTCTTC. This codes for CASSAQTSGIYEQFF.

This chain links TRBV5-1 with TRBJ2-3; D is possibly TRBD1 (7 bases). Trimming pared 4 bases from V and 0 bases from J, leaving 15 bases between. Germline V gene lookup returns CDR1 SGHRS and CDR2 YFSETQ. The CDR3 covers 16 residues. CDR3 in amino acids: CASSRNRGLSTDTQYF. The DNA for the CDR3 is TGCGCCAGCAGCAGAAACAGGGGACTGAGCACAGATACGCAGTATTTT.

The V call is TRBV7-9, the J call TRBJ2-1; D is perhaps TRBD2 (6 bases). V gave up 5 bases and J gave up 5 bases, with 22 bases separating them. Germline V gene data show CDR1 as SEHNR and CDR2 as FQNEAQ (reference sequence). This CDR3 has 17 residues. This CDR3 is CASSQGLYGTLNNEQFF. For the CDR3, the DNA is TGTGCCAGCAGCCAAGGGCTGTATGGGACTCTAAACAATGAGCAGTTCTTC.

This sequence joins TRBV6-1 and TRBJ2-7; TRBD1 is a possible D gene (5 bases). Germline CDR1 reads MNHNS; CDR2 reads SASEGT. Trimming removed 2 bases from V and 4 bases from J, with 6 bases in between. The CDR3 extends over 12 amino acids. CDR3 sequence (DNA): TGTGCCAGCAGTGAAAGGGGTTACGAGCAGTACTTC. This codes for CASSERGYEQYF.

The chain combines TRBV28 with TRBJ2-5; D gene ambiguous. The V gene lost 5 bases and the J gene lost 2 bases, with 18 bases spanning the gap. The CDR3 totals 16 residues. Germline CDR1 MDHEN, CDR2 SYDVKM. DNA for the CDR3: TGTGCCAGCAGTCCTTACGGCAGGCCACAACAAGAGACCCAGTACTTC. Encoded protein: CASSPYGRPQQETQYF.

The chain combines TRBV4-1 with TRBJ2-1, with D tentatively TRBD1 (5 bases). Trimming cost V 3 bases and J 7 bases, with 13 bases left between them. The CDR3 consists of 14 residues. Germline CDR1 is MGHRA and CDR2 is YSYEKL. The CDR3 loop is CASSHDGAGNEQFF. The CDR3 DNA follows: TGCGCCAGCAGCCATGACGGAGCAGGGAATGAGCAGTTCTTC.